One and the same sample provided the 2 T cell receptor beta chains below, sequenced in a study of control samples from healthy donors and cancer patients. The repertoire was sequenced with immunoSEQ multiplex PCR; TCRdb's copy has only in-frame clones and lacks some. This table holds about 180,000 clones, 90% to 95% found once. Sequenced: blood. The receptors shown here come from a man aged 30 to 39 in good health.

V is TRBV7-9 and J is TRBJ2-7, with 13 nucleotides matching TRBD2. This CDR3 is 16 amino acids long. Germline V lookup: CDR1 SEHNR, CDR2 FQNEAQ (reference sequence). Trimming removed 3 bases from V and 0 bases from J; junction bases left unmatched: 2. CDR3 DNA sequence: TGTGCCAGCAGCTTGGGACTAGCGGGGAGCTCCTACGAGCAGTACTTC. Protein: CASSLGLAGSSYEQYF.

The V call is TRBV29-1, the J call TRBJ1-5; D ambiguous. This CDR3 contains 12 residues. V lost 4 bases to trimming and J lost 2 bases, with 6 bases between them. The germline CDR1 and CDR2 sequences are SQVTM and ANQGSEA. The DNA of the CDR3 is TGCAGCGTTGGGGAAGGCAATCAGCCCCAGCATTTT. It is translated as CSVGEGNQPQHF.